Below are 19 T cell receptor beta chains sequenced from a single sample in a study of T cell repertoires in cytomegalovirus infection. No cognate antigen is known for these TCRs. TCRdb reprocessed the reads via MiXCR and lists one record per CDR3 protein. The profile covers roughly 340,000 distinct CDR3 sequences, with 25% to 30% appearing a single time and over 15% taken by the ten largest. The input for sequencing was cultured PBMCs, taken from culture after CMV antigen stimulation. The receptors stem from a human donor in good health (CMV status not recorded). Some clones in this sample may be carry-over from other donors' samples.

This sequence joins TRBV6-5 and TRBJ2-3, with TRBD1 as a possible D gene (6 bases). Germline V gene lookup returns CDR1 MNHEY and CDR2 SVGAGI. CDR3 size: 14 residues. The germline V and J ends were trimmed by 2 bases and 2 bases, with 8 bases remaining between them. The CDR3 loop is CASSYGQITDTQYF. DNA for the CDR3: TGTGCCAGCAGTTACGGACAGATCACAGATACGCAGTATTTT.

For the CDR3, the DNA is TGTGCCAGCAGCCTCAACAGGATCAATCAGCCCCAGCATTTT. The encoded protein is CASSLNRINQPQHF. V usage is TRBV7-2 and J usage is TRBJ1-5; D might be TRBD1 (5 bases). This CDR3 comprises 14 residues. Germline CDR1 is SGHTA and CDR2 is FQGNSA. Trimming took 5 bases from V and 3 from J, leaving 11 bases between them. Full variable domain (remainder filled in from reference TRBV7-2 and TRBJ1-5): GAGVSQSPSNKVTEKGKDVELRCDPISGHTALYWYRQSLGQGLEFLIYFQGNSAPDKSGLPSDRFSAERTGGSVSTLTIQRTQQEDSAVYLCASSLNRINQPQHFGDGTRLSIL.

The sample holds a few counts of this clonotype. The chain carries TRBV7-2 and TRBJ2-1; 10 nucleotides align to TRBD1. Per the germline V gene, CDR1 is SGHTA and CDR2 is FQGNSA. The ends lost 2 bases at V and 0 bases at J; junction bases unmatched: 13. This CDR3 has 20 residues. The CDR3 region is CASSLSGTGDLADSYNEQFF. The CDR3 bases are TGTGCCAGCAGCTTATCCGGGACAGGGGACCTAGCGGACTCCTACAATGAGCAGTTCTTC.

V and J are TRBV24-1 and TRBJ2-3; D is perhaps TRBD2 (6 bases). V lost 4 bases, J lost 2 bases, and 15 bases lay in between. The length of the CDR3 is 16 residues. Germline-derived CDR1 and CDR2 are KGHDR and SFDVKD. The CDR3 DNA follows: TGTGCCACCAGTGAAGGAGGAGGGGCCGACACAGATACGCAGTATTTT. Protein sequence: CATSEGGGADTDTQYF.

The V call is TRBV4-2, the J call TRBJ1-6, with D perhaps TRBD1 (5 bases). Germline V gene data show CDR1 as LGHNA and CDR2 as YNFKEQ. The CDR3 length is 18 residues. The V gene lost 1 base and the J gene lost 0 bases, with 13 bases spanning the gap. The CDR3 is CASSQVPGPSSYNSPLHF. CDR3 DNA sequence: TGTGCCAGCAGCCAAGTACCGGGACCAAGCTCCTATAATTCACCCCTCCACTTT.

This chain connects TRBV29-1 to TRBJ1-2; D is unclear. The length of the CDR3 is 13 residues. CDR1 is SQVTM and CDR2 is ANQGSEA in the germline V gene. The V end was cut by 5 bases, the J end by 3 bases, with 13 bases between. CDR3 DNA: TGCAGCGTTCCCCCCCGGGATCACTATGGCTACACCTTC. Protein sequence: CSVPPRDHYGYTF.

This clonotype was picked up one time. Its ends do not fully match the called genes, so a read error is possible. The CDR3 bases are TGTGCCAGCAGGGGCGTGGGGGGCCGCGGGTACAATGAGCAGCTCTTC. Protein: CASRGVGGRGYNEQLF. V and J are TRBV6-8 and TRBJ2-1; D is possibly TRBD1 or TRBD2 (6 bases each). CDR1 is MNHGY, CDR2 SAAAGT, per germline. This CDR3 has 16 residues.

In its sample, this clonotype was seen a few times. This chain joins TRBV6-8 and TRBJ1-2, with a tentative D call TRBD1 (6 bases). Deletions cut 4 bases from V and 8 bases from J, with 20 bases between. The CDR3 loop spans 15 amino acids. The V gene's germline CDR1 is MNHGY and CDR2 SAAAGT. The CDR3 coding sequence is TGTGCCAGCAGTTCCGGCGACACAGGGTTACGAGGCTACACCTTC. Residues: CASSSGDTGLRGYTF.

This clonotype turned up a few times. V usage is TRBV2 and J usage is TRBJ1-1; TRBD1 is a possible D gene (6 bases). V was shortened by 6 bases and J by 7 bases, with 15 bases between the two germline ends. The germline CDR1 and CDR2 sequences are SNHLY and FYNNEI. This CDR3 comprises 13 residues. For the CDR3, the DNA is TGTGCCAGCAGGGGACAAGGGGCTGGTGAAGCTTTCTTT. As protein: CASRGQGAGEAFF.

About this clonotype itself: The junction departs from the called germline gene at one end, perhaps through a read error. The rearrangement links TRBV28 to TRBJ1-6; 7 nucleotides align to TRBD1. The length of the CDR3 is 15 residues. Per the germline V gene, CDR1 is MDHEN and CDR2 is SYDVKM. The DNA for the CDR3 is TGTGCCAGCAGCGAGGACAGGAGAATTAATTTACCCCTCCACTTT. This codes for CASSEDRRINLPLHF.

V usage is TRBV27 and J usage is TRBJ2-7; TRBD2 agrees at 10 bases. Germline V gene lookup returns CDR1 MNHEY and CDR2 SMNVEV (reference sequence). The CDR3 runs to 13 residues. V lost 9 bases, J lost 4 bases, and 6 bases stayed unmatched. CDR3 nucleotide sequence: TGTGCCAGTCAGTTAGCGGGGGGATACGAGCAGTACTTC. It is translated as CASQLAGGYEQYF.

The gene calls are TRBV30 and TRBJ1-6, with D tentatively TRBD1 (5 bases). The CDR3 consists of 15 residues. Germline CDR1 GTSNPN, CDR2 SVGIG (reference sequence). The V gene lost 4 bases and the J gene lost 6 bases, with 16 bases spanning the gap. CDR3 protein: CAWKNPGTTNSPLHF. Written as DNA, the CDR3 is TGTGCCTGGAAAAACCCCGGGACGACTAATTCACCCCTCCACTTT.

This clonotype appeared a few times. The chain employs TRBV11-2 and TRBJ1-1; D remains ambiguous. Trimming removed 5 bases at V and 0 bases at J, with 10 bases between. This CDR3 region has 14 residues. Germline CDR1 and CDR2: SGHAT and FQNNGV. The CDR3 nucleotides read TGTGCCAGCAGCCGAATACCCATGAACACTGAAGCTTTCTTT. This encodes CASSRIPMNTEAFF.

CDR3 nucleotide sequence: TGTGCCACCAGCAGACCCGGACAGGTCAATGAGCAGTTCTTC. It yields the protein CATSRPGQVNEQFF. The V call is TRBV15, the J call TRBJ2-1; TRBD1 aligns across 7 bases. The trim removed 2 bases at V and 6 bases at J, leaving 4 bases unmatched. The V gene's germline CDR1 is LNHNV and CDR2 YYDKDF (reference sequence). This CDR3 comprises 14 residues.

V gene TRBV4-2 combines with J gene TRBJ2-7; no clear D gene. Germline loops: CDR1 LGHNA, CDR2 YNFKEQ. The CDR3 consists of 16 residues. Deletions cut 0 bases from V and 2 bases from J, with 14 bases between. The CDR3 nucleotides read TGTGCCAGCAGCCAAGATTACGGCGGACCGACCTACGAGCAGTACTTC. Its protein product is CASSQDYGGPTYEQYF.

Only one count was recorded for this clonotype. An end of the junction does not agree with germline; a read error may underlie this. The chain uses TRBV20-1 and TRBJ2-7, with 7 nucleotides matching TRBD1. Germline assignment: CDR1 DFQATT and CDR2 SNEGSKA (reference sequence). This CDR3 has 12 amino acids. The CDR3: CSATGQIYGQYF. The CDR3 nucleotides are TGCAGTGCTACGGGACAGATTTACGGGCAGTACTTC.

The chain is built from TRBV14 and TRBJ2-1; maybe TRBD2 (6 bases). Trimming shortened V by 3 bases and J by 7 bases, and 13 bases separated the two germline ends. The CDR3 consists of 14 residues. The V gene's germline CDR1 is SGHDN and CDR2 FVKESK. For the CDR3, the DNA is TGTGCCAGCAGCCAGGGCCTAGCGACAAATGAGCAGTTCTTC. Protein: CASSQGLATNEQFF.

A note on this clonotype: One end of the junction fails to match germline, which may point to a read error. This CDR3 reads CASSQEGTVNTEAFF. In nucleotides, the CDR3 is TGTGCCAGCAGCCAAGAGGGGACGGTGAACACTGAAGCTTTCTTT. V and J are TRBV4-1 and TRBJ1-1; TRBD1 is a possible D gene (5 bases). The CDR3 contains 15 residues. Germline V gives CDR1 MGHRA, CDR2 YSYEKL.

This clonotype was seen a single time. The chain recombines TRBV27 with TRBJ2-1, with 10 bases fitting TRBD2. Germline V gives CDR1 MNHEY, CDR2 SMNVEV (reference sequence). This CDR3 is built from 15 residues. V was pared by 6 bases and J by 9 bases, with 11 bases of the junction left unmatched. CDR3 nucleotides: TGTGCCAGCAGCAACGGACTAGCGGACGAGGGTGAGCAGTTCTTC. Its translation is CASSNGLADEGEQFF.